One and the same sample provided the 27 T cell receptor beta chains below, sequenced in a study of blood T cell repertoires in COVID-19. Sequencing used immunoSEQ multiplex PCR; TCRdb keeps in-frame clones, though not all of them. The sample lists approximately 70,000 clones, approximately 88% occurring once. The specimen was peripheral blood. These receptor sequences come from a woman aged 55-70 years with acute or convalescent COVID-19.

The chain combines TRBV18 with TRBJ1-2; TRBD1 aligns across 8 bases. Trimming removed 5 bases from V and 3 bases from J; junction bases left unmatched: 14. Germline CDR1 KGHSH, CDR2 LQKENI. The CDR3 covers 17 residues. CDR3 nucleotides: TGTGCCAGCTCATCTGGACAGGGAAGGATCACTGACTATGGCTACACCTTC. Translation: CASSSGQGRITDYGYTF. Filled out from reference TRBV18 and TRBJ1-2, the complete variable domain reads NAGVMQNPRHLVRRRGQEARLRCSPMKGHSHVYWYRQLPEEGLKFMVYLQKENIIDESGMPKERFSAEFPKEGPSILRIQQVVRGDSAAYFCASSSGQGRITDYGYTFGSGTRLTVV.

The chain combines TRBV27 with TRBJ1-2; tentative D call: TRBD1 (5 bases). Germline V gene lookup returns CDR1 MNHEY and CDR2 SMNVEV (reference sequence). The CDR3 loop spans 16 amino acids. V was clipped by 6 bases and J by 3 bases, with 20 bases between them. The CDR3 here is CASSDRVEVGDYGYTF. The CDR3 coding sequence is TGTGCCAGCAGCGACCGTGTGGAAGTAGGGGACTATGGCTACACCTTC.

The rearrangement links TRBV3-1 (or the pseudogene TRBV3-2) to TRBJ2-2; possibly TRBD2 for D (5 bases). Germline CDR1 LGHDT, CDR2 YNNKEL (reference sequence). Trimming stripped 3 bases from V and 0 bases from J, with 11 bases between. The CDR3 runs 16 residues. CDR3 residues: CASSQSFGANTGELFF. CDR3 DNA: TGTGCCAGCAGCCAGAGTTTCGGGGCGAACACCGGGGAGCTGTTTTTT.

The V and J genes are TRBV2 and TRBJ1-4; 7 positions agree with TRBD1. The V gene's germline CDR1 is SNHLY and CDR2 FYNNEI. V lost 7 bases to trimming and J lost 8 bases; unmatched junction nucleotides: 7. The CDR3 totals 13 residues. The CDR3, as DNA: TGTGCCAGCACGACAGGGCTGGACGAAAAACTGTTTTTT. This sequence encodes CASTTGLDEKLFF.

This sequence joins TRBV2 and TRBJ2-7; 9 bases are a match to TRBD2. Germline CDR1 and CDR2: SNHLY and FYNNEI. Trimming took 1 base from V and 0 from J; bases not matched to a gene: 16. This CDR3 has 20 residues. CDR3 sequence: CASSEDGQDVAGALSYEQYV. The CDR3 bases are TGTGCCAGCAGTGAAGATGGTCAGGACGTAGCGGGAGCACTCTCCTACGAGCAGTACGTC.

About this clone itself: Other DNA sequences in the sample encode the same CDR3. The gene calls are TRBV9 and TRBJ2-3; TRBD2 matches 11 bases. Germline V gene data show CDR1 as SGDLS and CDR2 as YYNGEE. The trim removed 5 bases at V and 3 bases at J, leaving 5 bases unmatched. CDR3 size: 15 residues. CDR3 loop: CASSVASGGTDTQYF. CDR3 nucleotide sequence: TGTGCCAGCAGTGTTGCTAGCGGGGGGACAGATACGCAGTATTTT.

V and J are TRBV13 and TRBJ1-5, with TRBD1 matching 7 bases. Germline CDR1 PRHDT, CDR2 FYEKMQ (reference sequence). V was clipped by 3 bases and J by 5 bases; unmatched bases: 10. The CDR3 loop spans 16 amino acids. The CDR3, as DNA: TGTGCCAGCAGCTTTTCCAAAGACAGGGCCCATCAGCCCCAGCATTTT. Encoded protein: CASSFSKDRAHQPQHF.

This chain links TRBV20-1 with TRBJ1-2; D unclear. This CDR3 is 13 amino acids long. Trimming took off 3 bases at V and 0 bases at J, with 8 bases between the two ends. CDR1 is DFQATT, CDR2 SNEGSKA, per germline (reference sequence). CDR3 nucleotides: TGCAGTGCTAGTAACAATCCTAACTATGGCTACACCTTC. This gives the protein CSASNNPNYGYTF.

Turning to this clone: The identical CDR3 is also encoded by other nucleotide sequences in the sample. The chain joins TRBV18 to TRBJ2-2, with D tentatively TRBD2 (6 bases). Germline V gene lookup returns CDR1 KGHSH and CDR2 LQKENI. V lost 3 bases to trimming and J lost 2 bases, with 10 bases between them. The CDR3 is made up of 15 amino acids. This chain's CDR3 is CASSPSEGNTGELFF. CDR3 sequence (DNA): TGTGCCAGCTCACCTTCGGAGGGTAACACCGGGGAGCTGTTTTTT.

CDR3 DNA sequence: TGTGCCAGTAGCAGGACAGGGATGAGAAATGGCTACACCTTC. Residues: CASSRTGMRNGYTF. V is TRBV19 and J is TRBJ1-2; the match to TRBD1 covers 8 bases. The CDR3 covers 14 residues. The V gene's germline CDR1 is LNHDA and CDR2 SQIVND (reference sequence). With 6 bases clipped from V and 6 bases from J, the junction kept 9 bases outside the gene matches.

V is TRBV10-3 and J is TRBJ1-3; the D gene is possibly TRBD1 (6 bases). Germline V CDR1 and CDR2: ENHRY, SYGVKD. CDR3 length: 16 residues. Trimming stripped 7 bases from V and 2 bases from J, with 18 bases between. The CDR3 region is CAITQGQAITGNTIYF. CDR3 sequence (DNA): TGTGCCATCACCCAGGGGCAGGCGATAACTGGAAACACCATATATTTT.

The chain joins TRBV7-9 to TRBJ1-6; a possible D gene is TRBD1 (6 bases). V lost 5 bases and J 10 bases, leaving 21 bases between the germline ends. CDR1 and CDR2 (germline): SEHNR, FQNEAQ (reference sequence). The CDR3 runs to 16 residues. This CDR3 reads CASSPSTGRGGSPLHF. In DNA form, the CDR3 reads TGTGCCAGCAGCCCCTCGACTGGCAGGGGAGGGTCACCCCTCCACTTT.

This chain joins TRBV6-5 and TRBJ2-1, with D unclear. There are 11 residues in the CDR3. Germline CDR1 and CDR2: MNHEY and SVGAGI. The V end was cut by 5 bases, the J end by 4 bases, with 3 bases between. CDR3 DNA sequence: TGTGCCAGCAGTCAGTACAATGAGCAGTTCTTC. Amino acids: CASSQYNEQFF.

The CDR3 region has the DNA TGCAGTGCTAGTGACGGACAGTTCGGTAGTTCACCCCTCCACTTT. Translation: CSASDGQFGSSPLHF. The chain combines TRBV20-1 with TRBJ1-6, with a possible D match to TRBD1 (6 bases). The CDR3 consists of 15 residues. Between the trimmed V and J ends, which lost 3 bases and 9 bases, there was a span of 18 bases. The germline CDR1 and CDR2 sequences are DFQATT and SNEGSKA (reference sequence).

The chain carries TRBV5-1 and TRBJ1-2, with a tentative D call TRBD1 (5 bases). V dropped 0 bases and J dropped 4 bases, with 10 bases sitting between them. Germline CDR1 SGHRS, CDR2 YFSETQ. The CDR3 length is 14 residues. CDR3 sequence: CASSLARAPYGYTF. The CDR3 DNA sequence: TGCGCCAGCAGCTTGGCCAGGGCCCCCTATGGCTACACCTTC.

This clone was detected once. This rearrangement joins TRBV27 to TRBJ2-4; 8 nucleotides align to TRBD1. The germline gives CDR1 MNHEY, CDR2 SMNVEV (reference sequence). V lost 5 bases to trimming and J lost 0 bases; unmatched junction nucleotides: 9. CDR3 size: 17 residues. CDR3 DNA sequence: TGTGCCAGCAGTCCCGGGACAGGAAAAATAGCCAAAAACATTCAGTACTTC. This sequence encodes CASSPGTGKIAKNIQYF.

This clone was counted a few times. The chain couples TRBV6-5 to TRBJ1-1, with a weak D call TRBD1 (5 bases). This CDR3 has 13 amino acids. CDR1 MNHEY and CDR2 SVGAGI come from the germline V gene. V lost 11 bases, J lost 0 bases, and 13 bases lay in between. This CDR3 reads CAGKGPMNTEAFF. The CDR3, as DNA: TGTGCCGGAAAGGGGCCGATGAACACTGAAGCTTTCTTT.

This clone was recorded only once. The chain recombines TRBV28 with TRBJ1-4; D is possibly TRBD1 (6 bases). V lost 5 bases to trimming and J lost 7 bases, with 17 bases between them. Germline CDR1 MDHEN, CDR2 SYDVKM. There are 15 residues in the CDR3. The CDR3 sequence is CASSQSRGRSEKLFF. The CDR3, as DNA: TGTGCCAGCAGTCAATCCAGGGGTAGAAGTGAAAAACTGTTTTTT. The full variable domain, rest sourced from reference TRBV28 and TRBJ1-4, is DVKVTQSSRYLVKRTGEKVFLECVQDMDHENMFWYRQDPGLGLRLIYFSYDVKMKEKGDIPEGYSVSREKKERFSLILESASTNQTSMYLCASSQSRGRSEKLFFGSGTQLSVL.

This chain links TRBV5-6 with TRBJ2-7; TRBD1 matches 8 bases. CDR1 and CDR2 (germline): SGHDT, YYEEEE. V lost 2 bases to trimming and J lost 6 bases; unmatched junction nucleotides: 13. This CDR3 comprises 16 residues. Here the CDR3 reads CASSFKRIPGGGEQYV. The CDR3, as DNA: TGTGCCAGCAGCTTCAAAAGAATTCCAGGGGGCGGCGAGCAGTACGTC.

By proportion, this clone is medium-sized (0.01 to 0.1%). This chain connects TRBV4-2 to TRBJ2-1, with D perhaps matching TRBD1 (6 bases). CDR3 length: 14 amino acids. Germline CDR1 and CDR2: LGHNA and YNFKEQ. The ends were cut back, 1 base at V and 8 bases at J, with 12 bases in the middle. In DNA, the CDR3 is TGTGCCAGCAGCCAAGGGGGACAAAGCTATGAGCAGTTCTTC. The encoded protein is CASSQGGQSYEQFF.

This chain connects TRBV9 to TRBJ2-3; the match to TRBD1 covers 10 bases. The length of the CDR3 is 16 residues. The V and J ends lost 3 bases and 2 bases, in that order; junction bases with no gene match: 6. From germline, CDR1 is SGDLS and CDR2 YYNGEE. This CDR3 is CASSAWTGGATDTQYF. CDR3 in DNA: TGTGCCAGCAGCGCCTGGACAGGGGGAGCCACAGATACGCAGTATTTT.

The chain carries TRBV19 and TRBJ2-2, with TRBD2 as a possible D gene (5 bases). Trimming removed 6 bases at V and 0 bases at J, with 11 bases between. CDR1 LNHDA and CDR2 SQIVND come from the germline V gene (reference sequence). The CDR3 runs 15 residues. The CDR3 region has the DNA TGTGCCAGTAGGCGGGCCGGGGCGAACACCGGGGAGCTGTTTTTT. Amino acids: CASRRAGANTGELFF.

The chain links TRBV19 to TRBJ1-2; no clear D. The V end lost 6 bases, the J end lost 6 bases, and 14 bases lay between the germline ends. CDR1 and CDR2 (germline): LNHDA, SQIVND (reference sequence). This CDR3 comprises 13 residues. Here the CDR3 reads CASSKTPIDGYTF. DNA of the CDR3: TGTGCCAGTAGCAAGACACCGATCGATGGCTACACCTTC.

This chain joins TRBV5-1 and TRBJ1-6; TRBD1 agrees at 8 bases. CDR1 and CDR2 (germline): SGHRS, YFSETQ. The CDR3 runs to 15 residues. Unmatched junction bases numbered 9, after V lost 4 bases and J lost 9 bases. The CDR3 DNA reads TGCGCCAGCAGCCATGACAGGGGACTGAGTTCACCCCTCCACTTT. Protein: CASSHDRGLSSPLHF.

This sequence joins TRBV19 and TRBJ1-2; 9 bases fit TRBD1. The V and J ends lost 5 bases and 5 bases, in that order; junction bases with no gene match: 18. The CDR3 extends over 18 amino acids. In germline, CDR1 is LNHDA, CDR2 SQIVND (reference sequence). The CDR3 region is CASSPRTGAILLDYGYTF. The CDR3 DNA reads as TGTGCCAGTAGTCCTCGGACAGGGGCCATACTATTAGATTATGGCTACACCTTC.

The CDR3 DNA follows: TGTGCCAGCAGCTTAGATTTATCATGGGGGACAGCTAACAATCAGCCCCAGCATTTT. Translated, it gives CASSLDLSWGTANNQPQHF. The V call is TRBV7-9, the J call TRBJ1-5; 7 positions match TRBD1. Looked up from germline, CDR1 is SEHNR and CDR2 is FQNEAQ (reference sequence). The J segment lost 3 bases and the V segment lost 1 base, leaving 15 bases of the junction unmatched. This CDR3 contains 19 residues.

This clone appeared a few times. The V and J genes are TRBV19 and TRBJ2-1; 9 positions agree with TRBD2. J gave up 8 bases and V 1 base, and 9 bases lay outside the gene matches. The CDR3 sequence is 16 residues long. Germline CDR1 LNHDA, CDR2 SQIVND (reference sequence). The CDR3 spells CASSIAELAGIDEQFF. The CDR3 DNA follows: TGTGCCAGTAGTATAGCGGAGCTAGCGGGAATAGATGAGCAGTTCTTC.